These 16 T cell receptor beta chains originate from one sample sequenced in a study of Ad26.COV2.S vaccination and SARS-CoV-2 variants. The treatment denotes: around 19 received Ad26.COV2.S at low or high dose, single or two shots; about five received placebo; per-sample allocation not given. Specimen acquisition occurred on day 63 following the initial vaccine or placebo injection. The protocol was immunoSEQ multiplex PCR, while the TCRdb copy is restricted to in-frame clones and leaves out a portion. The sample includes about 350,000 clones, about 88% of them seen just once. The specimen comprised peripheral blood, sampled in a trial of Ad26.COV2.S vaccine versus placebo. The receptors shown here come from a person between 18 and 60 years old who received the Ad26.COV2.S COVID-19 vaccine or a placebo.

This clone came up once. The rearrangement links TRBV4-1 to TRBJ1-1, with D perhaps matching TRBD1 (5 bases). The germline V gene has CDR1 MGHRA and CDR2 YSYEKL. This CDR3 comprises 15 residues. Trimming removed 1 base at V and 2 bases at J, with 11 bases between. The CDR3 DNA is TGCGCCAGCAGCCAAGGGGGGACTTTAAACACTGAAGCTTTCTTT. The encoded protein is CASSQGGTLNTEAFF.

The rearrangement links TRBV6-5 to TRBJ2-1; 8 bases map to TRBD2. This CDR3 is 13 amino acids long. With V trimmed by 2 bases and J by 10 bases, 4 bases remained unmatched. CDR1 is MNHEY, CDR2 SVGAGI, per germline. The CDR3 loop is CASSYGTRGEQFF. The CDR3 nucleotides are TGTGCCAGCAGTTACGGGACTAGAGGCGAGCAGTTCTTC.

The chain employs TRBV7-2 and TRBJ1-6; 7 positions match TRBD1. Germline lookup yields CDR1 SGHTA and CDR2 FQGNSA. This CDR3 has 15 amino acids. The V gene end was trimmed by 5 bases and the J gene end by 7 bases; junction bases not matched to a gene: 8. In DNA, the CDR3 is TGTGCCAGCAGCCCTCGGACAGGCACGAATTCACCCCTCCACTTT. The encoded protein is CASSPRTGTNSPLHF.

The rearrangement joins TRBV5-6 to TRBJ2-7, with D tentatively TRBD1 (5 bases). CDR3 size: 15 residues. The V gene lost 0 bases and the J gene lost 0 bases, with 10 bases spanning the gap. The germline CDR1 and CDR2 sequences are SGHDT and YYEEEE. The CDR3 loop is CASSLGGTISYEQYF. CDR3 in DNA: TGTGCCAGCAGCTTGGGGGGCACAATCTCCTACGAGCAGTACTTC.

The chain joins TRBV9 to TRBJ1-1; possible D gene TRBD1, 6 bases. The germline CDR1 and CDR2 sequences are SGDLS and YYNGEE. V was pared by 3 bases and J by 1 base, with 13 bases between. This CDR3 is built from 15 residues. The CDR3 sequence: CASSAAGQQNTEAFF. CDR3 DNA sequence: TGTGCCAGCAGCGCCGCCGGACAGCAGAACACTGAAGCTTTCTTT.

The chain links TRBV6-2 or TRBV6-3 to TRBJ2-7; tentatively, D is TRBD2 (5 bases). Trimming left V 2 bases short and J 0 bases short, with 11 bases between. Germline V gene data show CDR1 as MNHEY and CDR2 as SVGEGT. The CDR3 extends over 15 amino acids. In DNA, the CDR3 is TGTGCCAGCAGTTACCGCCCGGAGGTCTCCTACGAGCAGTACTTC. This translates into CASSYRPEVSYEQYF.

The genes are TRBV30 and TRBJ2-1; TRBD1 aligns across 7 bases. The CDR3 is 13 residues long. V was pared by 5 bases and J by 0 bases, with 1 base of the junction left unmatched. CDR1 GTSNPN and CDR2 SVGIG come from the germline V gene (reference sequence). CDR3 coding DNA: TGTGCCTGGGGGACAGTCTCCTACAATGAGCAGTTCTTC. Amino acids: CAWGTVSYNEQFF.

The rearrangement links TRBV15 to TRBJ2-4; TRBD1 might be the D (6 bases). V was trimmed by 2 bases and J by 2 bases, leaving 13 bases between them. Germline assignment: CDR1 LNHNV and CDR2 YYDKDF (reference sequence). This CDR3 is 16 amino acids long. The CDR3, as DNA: TGTGCCACCAGCAGACCACAGGGTGCAACCAAAAACATTCAGTACTTC. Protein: CATSRPQGATKNIQYF.

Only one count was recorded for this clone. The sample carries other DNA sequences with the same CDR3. The CDR3 protein is CASSLSSYEQYF. The DNA for the CDR3 is TGTGCCAGCAGCTTATCAAGCTACGAGCAGTACTTC. The V and J genes are TRBV7-9 and TRBJ2-7; D call uncertain. With 2 bases removed from V and 3 bases from J, the gap between germline ends came to 5 bases. Germline V lookup: CDR1 SEHNR, CDR2 FQNEAQ (reference sequence). The CDR3 covers 12 residues. The variable domain in full, completed from reference TRBV7-9 and TRBJ2-7, reads DTGVSQNPRHKITKRGQNVTFRCDPISEHNRLYWYRQTLGQGPEFLTYFQNEAQLEKSRLLSDRFSAERPKGSFSTLEIQRTEQGDSAMYLCASSLSSYEQYFGPGTRLTVT.

Written as DNA, the CDR3 is TGTGCCATCAGAATACCGGGACTAGTTGAAGAGACCCAGTACTTC. Amino acid sequence: CAIRIPGLVEETQYF. J is TRBJ2-5 and V is TRBV10-3; 8 bases line up with TRBD2. Trimming removed 6 bases from V and 3 bases from J; junction bases left unmatched: 9. This CDR3 has 15 residues. Germline V gene data show CDR1 as ENHRY and CDR2 as SYGVKD.

CDR3 sequence reads: CASSLQNTIYF. The CDR3 coding sequence is TGTGCCAGCAGCTTACAGAACACCATATATTTT. V and J are TRBV7-9 and TRBJ1-3; D unresolved. V was pared by 2 bases and J by 7 bases, with 3 bases between. This CDR3 is built from 11 residues. From germline, CDR1 is SEHNR and CDR2 FQNEAQ (reference sequence). Drawing the rest from reference TRBV7-9 and TRBJ1-3, the complete variable domain is DTGVSQNPRHKITKRGQNVTFRCDPISEHNRLYWYRQTLGQGPEFLTYFQNEAQLEKSRLLSDRFSAERPKGSFSTLEIQRTEQGDSAMYLCASSLQNTIYFGEGSWLTVV.

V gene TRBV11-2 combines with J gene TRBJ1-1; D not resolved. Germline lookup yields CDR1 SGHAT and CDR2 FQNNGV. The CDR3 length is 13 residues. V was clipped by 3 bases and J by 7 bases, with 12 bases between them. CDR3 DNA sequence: TGTGCCAGCAGCTTTACTACGGGATATGAAGCTTTCTTT. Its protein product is CASSFTTGYEAFF.

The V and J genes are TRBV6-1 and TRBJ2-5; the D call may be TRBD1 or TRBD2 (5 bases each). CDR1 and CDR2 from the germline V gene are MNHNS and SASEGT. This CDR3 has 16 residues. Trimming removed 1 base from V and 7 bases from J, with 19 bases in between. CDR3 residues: CASSEGSGTGFWTQYF. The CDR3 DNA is TGTGCCAGCAGTGAAGGGTCGGGGACCGGGTTTTGGACCCAGTACTTC.

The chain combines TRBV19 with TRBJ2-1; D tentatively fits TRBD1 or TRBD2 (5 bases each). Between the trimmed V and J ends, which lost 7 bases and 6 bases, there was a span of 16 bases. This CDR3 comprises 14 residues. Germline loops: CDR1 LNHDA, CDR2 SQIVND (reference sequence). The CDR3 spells CASTRIGASNEQFF. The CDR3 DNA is TGTGCCAGTACCAGAATCGGGGCTAGCAATGAGCAGTTCTTC. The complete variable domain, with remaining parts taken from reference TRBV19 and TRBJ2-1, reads DGGITQSPKYLFRKEGQNVTLSCEQNLNHDAMYWYRQDPGQGLRLIYYSQIVNDFQKGDIAEGYSVSREKKESFPLTVTSAQKNPTAFYLCASTRIGASNEQFFGPGTRLTVL.

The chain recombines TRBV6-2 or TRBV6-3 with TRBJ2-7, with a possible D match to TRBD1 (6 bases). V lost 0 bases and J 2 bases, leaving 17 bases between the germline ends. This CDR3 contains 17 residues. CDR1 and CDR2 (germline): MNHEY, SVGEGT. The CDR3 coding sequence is TGTGCCAGCAGTTACTCGCATGGTCAGGGGAACCCCTACGAGCAGTACTTC. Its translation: CASSYSHGQGNPYEQYF.

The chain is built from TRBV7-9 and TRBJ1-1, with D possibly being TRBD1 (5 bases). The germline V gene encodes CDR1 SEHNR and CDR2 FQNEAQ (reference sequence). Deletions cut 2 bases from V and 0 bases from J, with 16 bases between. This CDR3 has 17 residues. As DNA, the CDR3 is TGTGCCAGCAGCTTACGTAGGGCAGGGCCAATGAACACTGAAGCTTTCTTT. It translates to CASSLRRAGPMNTEAFF.